This TCR beta chain was identified during a study of spatial heterogeneity in lung cancer. Overall study context: Every unique TCR and UMI combination, on average, appeared more than ten times in raw reads.

By its share, this clonotype is medium-sized (0.01 to 0.1%). TCRdb re-called the 5' RACE reads with MiXCR, one entry per CDR3 protein. The sample gives around 2,500 distinct CDR3 sequences, around 13% of which show up once; around a fifth is in the top ten. Time point specified: sample taken at primary tumor resection. This CDR3 spans 9 amino acids. Germline CDR1 is SQVTM and CDR2 is ANQGSEA. The source is a female donor with early-stage non-small cell lung cancer. The chain joins TRBV29-1 to TRBJ1-2, with no clear D. This specimen was normal lung tissue next to the tumor, taken at surgery. The CDR3 nucleotides read TGCAGTACGGACTATGGCTACACCTTC. Its translation is CSTDYGYTF.